This T cell receptor (beta chain) came from a study of blood T cell repertoires in COVID-19. The wider study: Sites across the United States, Italy and Spain contributed samples from acute and convalescent COVID-19. Sources were T cells, B-cell-depleted T cells, or PBMCs; the material itself was cDNA or gDNA.

Original handling: The authors estimated nucleated cell counts from reference gene primer amplification. The assay was immunoSEQ multiplex PCR, and TCRdb's table has in-frame clones only and misses some. V and J calls and clone size follow that table, whereas D and trimming were derived from the DNA. This sample carries about 130,000 clones, under 90% of them seen once, and the ten largest clones take around 45%. The sequence was collected from a human donor in a cohort sampled during active COVID-19. The sequencing sample was made of peripheral blood.

DNA of the CDR3: TGTGCCAGCAGCTGGGGTGGGCGGGAAGAGACCCAGTACTTC. It is translated as CASSWGGREETQYF. J is TRBJ2-5 and V is TRBV7-2, with a weak D call TRBD2 (5 bases). The V gene lost 4 bases and the J gene lost 3 bases, with 12 bases spanning the gap. From germline, CDR1 is SGHTA and CDR2 FQGNSA. The CDR3 is 14 amino acids.